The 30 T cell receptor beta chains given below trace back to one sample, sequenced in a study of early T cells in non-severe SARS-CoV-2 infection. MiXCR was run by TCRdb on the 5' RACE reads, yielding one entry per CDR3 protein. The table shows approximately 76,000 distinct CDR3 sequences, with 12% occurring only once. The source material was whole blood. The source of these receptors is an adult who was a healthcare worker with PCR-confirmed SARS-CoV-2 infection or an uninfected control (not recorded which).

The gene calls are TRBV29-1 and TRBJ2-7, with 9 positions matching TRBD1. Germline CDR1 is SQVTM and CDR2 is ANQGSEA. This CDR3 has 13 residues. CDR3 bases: TGCACCTTCACAGGGACAGGGTCTGCCGAGCAGTACTTC. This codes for CTFTGTGSAEQYF.

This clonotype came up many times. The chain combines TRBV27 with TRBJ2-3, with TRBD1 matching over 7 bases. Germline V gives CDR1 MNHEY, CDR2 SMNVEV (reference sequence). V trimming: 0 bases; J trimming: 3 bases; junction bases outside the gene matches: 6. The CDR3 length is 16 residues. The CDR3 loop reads CASSLSMQGVTDTQYF. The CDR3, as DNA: TGTGCCAGCAGTTTATCGATGCAGGGGGTGACAGATACGCAGTATTTT.

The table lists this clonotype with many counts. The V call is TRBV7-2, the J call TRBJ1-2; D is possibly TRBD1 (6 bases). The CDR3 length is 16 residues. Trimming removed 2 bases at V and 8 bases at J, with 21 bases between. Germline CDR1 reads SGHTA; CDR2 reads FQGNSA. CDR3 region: CASSLTGNKRTRGYTF. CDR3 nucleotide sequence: TGTGCCAGCAGCTTAACAGGGAACAAACGTACGCGGGGCTACACCTTC.

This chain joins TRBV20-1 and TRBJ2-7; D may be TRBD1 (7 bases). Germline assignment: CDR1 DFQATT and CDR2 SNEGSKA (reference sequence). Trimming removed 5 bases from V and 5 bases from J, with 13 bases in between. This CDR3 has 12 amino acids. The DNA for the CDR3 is TGCAGTGCTGCAGGGGGGTCCCACGAGCAGTACTTC. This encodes CSAAGGSHEQYF.

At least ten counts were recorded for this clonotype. CDR3 in amino acids: CASSRTDRGQETQYF. The DNA for the CDR3 is TGTGCCAGCAGCCGGACAGATCGAGGGCAAGAGACCCAGTACTTC. The chain couples TRBV7-9 to TRBJ2-5; D is perhaps TRBD1 (6 bases). This CDR3 spans 15 amino acids. V was clipped by 5 bases and J by 2 bases, with 15 bases between them. CDR1 and CDR2 from the germline V gene are SEHNR and FQNEAQ (reference sequence).

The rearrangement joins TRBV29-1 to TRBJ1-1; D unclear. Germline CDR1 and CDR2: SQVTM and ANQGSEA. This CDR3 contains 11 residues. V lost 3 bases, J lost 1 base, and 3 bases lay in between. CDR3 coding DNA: TGCAGCGTTGACAGGAACACTGAAGCTTTCTTT. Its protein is CSVDRNTEAFF. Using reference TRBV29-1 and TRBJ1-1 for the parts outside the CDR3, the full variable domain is SAVISQKPSRDICQRGTSLTIQCQVDSQVTMMFWYRQQPGQSLTLIATANQGSEATYESGFVIDKFPISRPNLTFSTLTVSNMSPEDSSIYLCSVDRNTEAFFGQGTRLTVV.

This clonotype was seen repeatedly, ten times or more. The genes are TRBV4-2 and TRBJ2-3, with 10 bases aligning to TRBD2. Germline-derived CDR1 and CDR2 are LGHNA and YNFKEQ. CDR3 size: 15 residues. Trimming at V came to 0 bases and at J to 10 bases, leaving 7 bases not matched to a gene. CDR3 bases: TGTGCCAGCAGCCAAGATGTGCTAGCGGGGGACCCGCAGTATTTT. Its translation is CASSQDVLAGDPQYF.

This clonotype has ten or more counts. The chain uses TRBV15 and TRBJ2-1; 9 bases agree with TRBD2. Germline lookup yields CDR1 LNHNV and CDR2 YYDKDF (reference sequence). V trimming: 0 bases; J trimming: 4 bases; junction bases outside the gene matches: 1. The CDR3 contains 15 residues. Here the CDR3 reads CATSREREGYNEQFF. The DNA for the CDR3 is TGTGCCACCAGCAGAGAGCGGGAGGGTTACAATGAGCAGTTCTTC.

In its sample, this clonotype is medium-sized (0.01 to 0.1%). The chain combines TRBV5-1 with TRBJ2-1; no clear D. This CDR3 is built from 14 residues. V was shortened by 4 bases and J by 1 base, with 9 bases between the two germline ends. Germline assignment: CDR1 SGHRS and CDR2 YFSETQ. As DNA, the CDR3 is TGCGCCAGCAGCGGGTTTACTTCCTACAATGAGCAGTTCTTC. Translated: CASSGFTSYNEQFF. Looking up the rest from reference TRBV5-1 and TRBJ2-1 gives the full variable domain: KAGVTQTPRYLIKTRGQQVTLSCSPISGHRSVSWYQQTPGQGLQFLFEYFSETQRNKGNFPGRFSGRQFSNSRSEMNVSTLELGDSALYLCASSGFTSYNEQFFGPGTRLTVL.

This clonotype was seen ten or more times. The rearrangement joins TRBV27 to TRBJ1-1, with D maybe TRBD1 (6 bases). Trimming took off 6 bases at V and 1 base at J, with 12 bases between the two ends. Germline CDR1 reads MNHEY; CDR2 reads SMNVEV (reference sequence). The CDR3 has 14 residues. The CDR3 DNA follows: TGTGCCAGCAGCCGGACAGCAGGGAACACTGAAGCTTTCTTT. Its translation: CASSRTAGNTEAFF.

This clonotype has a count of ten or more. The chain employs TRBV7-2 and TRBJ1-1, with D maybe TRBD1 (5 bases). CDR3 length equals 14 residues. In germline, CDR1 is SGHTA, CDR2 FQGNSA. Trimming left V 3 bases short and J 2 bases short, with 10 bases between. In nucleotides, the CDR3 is TGTGCCAGCAGCTTGACAGACATTAACACTGAAGCTTTCTTT. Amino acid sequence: CASSLTDINTEAFF.

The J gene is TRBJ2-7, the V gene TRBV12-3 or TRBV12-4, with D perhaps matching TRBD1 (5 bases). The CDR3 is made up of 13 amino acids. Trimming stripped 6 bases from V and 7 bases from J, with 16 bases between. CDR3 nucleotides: TGTGCCAGCAGGGCAGACAGTATCAAGGAGCAGTACTTC. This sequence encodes CASRADSIKEQYF.

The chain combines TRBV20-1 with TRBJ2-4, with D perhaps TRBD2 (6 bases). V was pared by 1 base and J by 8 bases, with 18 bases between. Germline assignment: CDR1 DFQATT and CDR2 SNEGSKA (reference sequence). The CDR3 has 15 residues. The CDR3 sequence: CSARVKRVQRDIQYF. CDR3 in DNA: TGCAGTGCTAGAGTCAAGCGGGTCCAAAGGGACATTCAGTACTTC.

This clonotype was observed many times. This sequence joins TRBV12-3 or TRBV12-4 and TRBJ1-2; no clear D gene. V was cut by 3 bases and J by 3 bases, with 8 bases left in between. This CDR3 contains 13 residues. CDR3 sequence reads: CASSFLEDYGYTF. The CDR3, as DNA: TGTGCCAGCAGTTTCCTGGAGGACTATGGCTACACCTTC.

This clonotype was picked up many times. Here the CDR3 reads CSVEGVAYSYNEQFF. For the CDR3, the DNA is TGCAGCGTTGAAGGGGTAGCCTACTCCTACAATGAGCAGTTCTTC. The rearrangement uses TRBV29-1 and TRBJ2-1; the D is unclear. Germline V lookup: CDR1 SQVTM, CDR2 ANQGSEA. V lost 1 base and J 0 bases, leaving 10 bases between the germline ends. This CDR3 region has 15 residues.

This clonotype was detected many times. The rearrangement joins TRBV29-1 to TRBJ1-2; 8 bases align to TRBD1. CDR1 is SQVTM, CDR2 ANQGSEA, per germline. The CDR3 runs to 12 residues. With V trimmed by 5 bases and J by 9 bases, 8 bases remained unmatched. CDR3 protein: CSVKDRDVSYTF. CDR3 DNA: TGCAGCGTTAAGGACAGGGATGTTAGCTACACCTTC.

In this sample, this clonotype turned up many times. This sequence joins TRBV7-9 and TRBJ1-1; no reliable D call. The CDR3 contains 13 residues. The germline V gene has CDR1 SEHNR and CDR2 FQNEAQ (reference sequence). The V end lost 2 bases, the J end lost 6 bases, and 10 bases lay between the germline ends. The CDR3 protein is CASSLLARPEAFF. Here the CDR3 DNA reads TGTGCCAGCAGCTTATTGGCGCGGCCTGAAGCTTTCTTT.

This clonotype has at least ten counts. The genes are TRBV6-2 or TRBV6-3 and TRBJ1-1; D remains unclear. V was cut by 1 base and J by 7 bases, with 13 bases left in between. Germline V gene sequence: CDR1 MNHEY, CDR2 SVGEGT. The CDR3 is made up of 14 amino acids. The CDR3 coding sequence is TGTGCCAGCAGTTACTATAAGGAACGGTTTGAAGCTTTCTTT. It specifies CASSYYKERFEAFF.

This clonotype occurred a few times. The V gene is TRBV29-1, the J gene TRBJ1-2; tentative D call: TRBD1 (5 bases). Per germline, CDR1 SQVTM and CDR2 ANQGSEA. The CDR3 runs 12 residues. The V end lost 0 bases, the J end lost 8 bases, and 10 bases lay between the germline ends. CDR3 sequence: CSVEDGGLGYTF. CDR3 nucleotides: TGCAGCGTTGAAGATGGGGGATTGGGCTACACCTTC.

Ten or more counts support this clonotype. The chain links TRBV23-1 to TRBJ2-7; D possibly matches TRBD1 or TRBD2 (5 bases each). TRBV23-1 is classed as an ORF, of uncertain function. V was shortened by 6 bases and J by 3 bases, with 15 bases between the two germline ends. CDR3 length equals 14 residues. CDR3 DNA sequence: TGCGCCAGCAGGGTCCAGGGACCCTACTACGAGCAGTACTTC. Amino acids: CASRVQGPYYEQYF.

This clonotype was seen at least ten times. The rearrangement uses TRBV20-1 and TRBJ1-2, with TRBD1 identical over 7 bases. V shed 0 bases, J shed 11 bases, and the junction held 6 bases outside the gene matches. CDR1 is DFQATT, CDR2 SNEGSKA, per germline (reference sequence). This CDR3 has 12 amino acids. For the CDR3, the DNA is TGCAGTGCTAGAGATTCGACAGGGAAATACACCTTC. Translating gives CSARDSTGKYTF.

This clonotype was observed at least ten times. This CDR3 reads CATSRGTSGSYNEQFF. The CDR3 DNA sequence: TGTGCCACCAGCAGAGGGACTAGCGGCTCCTACAATGAGCAGTTCTTC. The V and J genes are TRBV15 and TRBJ2-1; 10 bases are a match to TRBD2. Germline V gene sequence: CDR1 LNHNV, CDR2 YYDKDF (reference sequence). CDR3 size: 16 residues. Germline trimming cut 1 base from V and 0 bases from J; bases unmatched to any gene: 0.

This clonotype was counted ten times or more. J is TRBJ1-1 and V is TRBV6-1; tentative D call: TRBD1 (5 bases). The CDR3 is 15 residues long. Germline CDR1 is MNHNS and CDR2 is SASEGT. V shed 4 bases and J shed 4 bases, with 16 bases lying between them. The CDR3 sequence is CASSVGGTIGTEAFF. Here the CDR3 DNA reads TGTGCCAGCAGTGTTGGGGGTACGATCGGCACTGAAGCTTTCTTT.

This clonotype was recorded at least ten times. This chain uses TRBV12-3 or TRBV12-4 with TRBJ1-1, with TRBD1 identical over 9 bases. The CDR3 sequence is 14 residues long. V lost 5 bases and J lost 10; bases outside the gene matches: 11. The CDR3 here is CASSPGTGKDGAFF. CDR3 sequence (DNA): TGTGCCAGCAGTCCCGGGACAGGGAAGGATGGAGCTTTCTTT.

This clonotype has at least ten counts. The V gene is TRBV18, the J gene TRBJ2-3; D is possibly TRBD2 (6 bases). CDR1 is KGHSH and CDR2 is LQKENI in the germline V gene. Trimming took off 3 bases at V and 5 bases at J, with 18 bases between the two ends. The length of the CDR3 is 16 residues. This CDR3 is CASSPLLGSSRDTQYF. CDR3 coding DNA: TGTGCCAGCTCACCCCTACTCGGGAGCAGCCGAGATACGCAGTATTTT.

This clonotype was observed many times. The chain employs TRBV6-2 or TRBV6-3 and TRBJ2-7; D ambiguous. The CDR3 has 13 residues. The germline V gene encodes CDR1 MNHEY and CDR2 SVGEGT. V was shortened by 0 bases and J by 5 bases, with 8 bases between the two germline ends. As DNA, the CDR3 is TGTGCCAGCAGTTACTCCCAGGTCAACGAGCAGTACTTC. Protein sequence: CASSYSQVNEQYF.

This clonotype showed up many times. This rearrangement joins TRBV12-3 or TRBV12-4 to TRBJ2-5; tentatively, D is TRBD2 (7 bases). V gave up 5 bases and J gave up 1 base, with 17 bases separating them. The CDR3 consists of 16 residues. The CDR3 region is CASSRGGTNAQETQYF. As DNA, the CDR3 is TGTGCCAGCAGTCGGGGAGGGACAAACGCCCAAGAGACCCAGTACTTC.

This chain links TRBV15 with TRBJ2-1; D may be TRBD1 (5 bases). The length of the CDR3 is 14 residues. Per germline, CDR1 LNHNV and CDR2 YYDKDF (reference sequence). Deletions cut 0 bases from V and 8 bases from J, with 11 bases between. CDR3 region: CATSRDQGSHEQFF. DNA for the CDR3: TGTGCCACCAGCAGAGATCAGGGTTCACATGAGCAGTTCTTC.

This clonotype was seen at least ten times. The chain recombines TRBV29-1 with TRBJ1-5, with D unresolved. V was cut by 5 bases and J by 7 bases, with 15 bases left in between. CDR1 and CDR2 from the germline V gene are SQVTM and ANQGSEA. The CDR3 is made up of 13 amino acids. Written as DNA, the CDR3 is TGCAGCGTTTCTCACAGTGTTGGCCAGCCCCAGCATTTT. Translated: CSVSHSVGQPQHF.

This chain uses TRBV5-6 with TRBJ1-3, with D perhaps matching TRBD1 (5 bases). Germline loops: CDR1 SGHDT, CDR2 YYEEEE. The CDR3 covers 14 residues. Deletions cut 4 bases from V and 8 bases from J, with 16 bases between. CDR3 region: CASSEPREPYTIYF. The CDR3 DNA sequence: TGTGCCAGCAGCGAACCCAGGGAACCATACACCATATATTTT.